This TCR beta chain was observed in a study of blood T cells in healthy people across ages. A second PCR, run for about 7 to 12 cycles, used a sample-barcoded 5' primer plus a J-beta primer mix. Each of the cDNA molecules was tagged by a template-switch adaptor with 12 random nucleotides. The yield of each sample was at least 3 million CDR3-containing paired-end reads. From the 5' RACE reads, TCRdb called clonotypes with MiXCR, one entry per CDR3 protein. Of approximately 730,000 distinct CDR3 sequences in the sample, 40% to 45% were seen once. This clonotype was observed a handful of times. Its specificity is unknown. Study results and caveats: Per million T cells, the diversity of TCR beta decreased roughly linearly as age advanced. Relative to aged donors, long-lived donors carried more naive CD4+ cells and displayed higher diversity.

The CDR3 contains 15 residues. The V end was cut by 0 bases, the J end by 3 bases, with 12 bases between. CDR1 and CDR2 (germline): MNHNS, SASEGT. The genes are TRBV6-1 and TRBJ2-7, with D possibly being TRBD1 (6 bases). The sequence was obtained from a woman aged 55-69 years in good health. Sequences were obtained from blood. CDR3: CASSEAPGVVYEQYF. CDR3 coding DNA: TGTGCCAGCAGTGAAGCGCCAGGGGTGGTCTACGAGCAGTACTTC.